This T cell receptor (beta chain) was obtained from a study of PD-L1 blockade in urothelial cancer. Across the whole study: Blood analysis occurred 3 weeks (second dose) and 6 weeks after treatment start.

Profiling relied on immunoSEQ multiplex PCR, and the TCRdb table lists in-frame clones only, not all of them. The sample shows fewer than 75,000 clones, 84% of them seen only once. CDR3 length: 15 residues. Germline CDR1 SGHRS, CDR2 YFSETQ. V lost 4 bases to trimming and J lost 3 bases, with 16 bases between them. This material consisted of PBMCs, taken around atezolizumab (anti-PD-L1) treatment. V gene TRBV5-1 combines with J gene TRBJ1-1, with D possibly TRBD1 on 5 matching bases. This clonotype originated in a man between 65 and 80 years old with urothelial cancer. The DNA of the CDR3 is TGCGCCAGCAGCCCACGAAGCCAGGGTTACACTGAAGCTTTCTTT. Protein product: CASSPRSQGYTEAFF. Full variable domain (remainder filled in from reference TRBV5-1 and TRBJ1-1): KAGVTQTPRYLIKTRGQQVTLSCSPISGHRSVSWYQQTPGQGLQFLFEYFSETQRNKGNFPGRFSGRQFSNSRSEMNVSTLELGDSALYLCASSPRSQGYTEAFFGQGTRLTVV.